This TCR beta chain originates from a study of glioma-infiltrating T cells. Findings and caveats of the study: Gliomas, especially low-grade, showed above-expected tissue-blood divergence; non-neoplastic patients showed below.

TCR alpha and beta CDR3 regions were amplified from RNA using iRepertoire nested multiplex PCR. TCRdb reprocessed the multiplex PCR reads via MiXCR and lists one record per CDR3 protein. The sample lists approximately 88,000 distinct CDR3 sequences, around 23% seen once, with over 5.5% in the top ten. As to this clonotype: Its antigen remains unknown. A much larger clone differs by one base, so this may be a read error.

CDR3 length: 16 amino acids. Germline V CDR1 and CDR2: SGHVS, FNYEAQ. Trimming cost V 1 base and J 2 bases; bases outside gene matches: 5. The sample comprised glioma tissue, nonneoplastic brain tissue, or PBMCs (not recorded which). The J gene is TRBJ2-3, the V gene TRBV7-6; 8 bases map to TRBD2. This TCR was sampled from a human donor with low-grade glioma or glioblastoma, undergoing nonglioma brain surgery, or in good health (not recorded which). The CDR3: CASSLVVAGPTDTQYF. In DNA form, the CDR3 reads TGTGCCAGCAGCTTAGTTGTAGCGGGGCCCACAGATACGCAGTATTTT. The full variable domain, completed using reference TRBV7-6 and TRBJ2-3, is GAGVSQSPRYKVTKRGQDVALRCDPISGHVSLYWYRQALGQGPEFLTYFNYEAQQDKSGLPNDRFSAERPEGSISTLTIQRTEQRDSAMYRCASSLVVAGPTDTQYFGPGTRLTVL.